Included here is one TCR beta chain sequence, with context. The antigen remains unidentified. These data originate in a study of T cell responses to AZD1222 COVID-19 vaccine. Notes on the study in general: Spike-specific TCR repertoires showed rising breadth and depth after two AZD1222 doses. Samples come after the peak T cell response, not at day 14.

V dropped 4 bases and J dropped 7; count of bases not matched to a gene: 9. The germline CDR1 and CDR2 sequences are LGHNA and YSLEER. The CDR3 runs 16 residues. The assay was immunoSEQ multiplex PCR, and TCRdb's table has in-frame clones only and misses some. This table has about 110,000 clones, 70% to 90% appearing once. The chain carries TRBV4-3 and TRBJ2-3; 12 bases are a match to TRBD2. The sequencing used peripheral blood, collected on day 0 of MenACWY control vaccination. This receptor was identified in an adult in good health. CDR3 loop: CASSPGSSGRAHTQYF. CDR3 nucleotides: TGCGCCAGCAGCCCCGGTTCTAGCGGGAGGGCGCATACGCAGTATTTT.